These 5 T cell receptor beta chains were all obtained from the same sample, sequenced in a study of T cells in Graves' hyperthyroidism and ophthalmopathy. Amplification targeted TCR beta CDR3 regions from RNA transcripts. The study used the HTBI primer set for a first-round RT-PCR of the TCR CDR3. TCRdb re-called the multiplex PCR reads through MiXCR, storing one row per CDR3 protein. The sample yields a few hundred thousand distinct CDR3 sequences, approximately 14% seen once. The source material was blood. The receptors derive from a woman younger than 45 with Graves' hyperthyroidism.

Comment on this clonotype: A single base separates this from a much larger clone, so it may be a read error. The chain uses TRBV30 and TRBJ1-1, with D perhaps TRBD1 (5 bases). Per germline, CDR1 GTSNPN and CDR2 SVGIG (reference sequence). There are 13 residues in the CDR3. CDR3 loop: CAWSKKPGTEASF. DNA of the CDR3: TGTGCCTGGTCCAAGAAACCTGGGACTGAAGCTTCCTTT.

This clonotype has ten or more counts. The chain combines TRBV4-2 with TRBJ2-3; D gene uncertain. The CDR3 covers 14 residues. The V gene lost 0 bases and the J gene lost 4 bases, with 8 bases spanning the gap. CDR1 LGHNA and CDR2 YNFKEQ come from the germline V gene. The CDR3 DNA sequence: TGTGCCAGCAGCCAAGAAGGGTACCCAGATACGCAGTATTTT. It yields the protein CASSQEGYPDTQYF.

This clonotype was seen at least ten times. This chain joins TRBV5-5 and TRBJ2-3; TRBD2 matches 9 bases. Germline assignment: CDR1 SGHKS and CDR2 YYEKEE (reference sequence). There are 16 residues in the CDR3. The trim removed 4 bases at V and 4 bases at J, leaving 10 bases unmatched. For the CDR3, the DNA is TGTGCCAGCAGCAGTATAGCGGGAGTAGGGGCAGATACGCAGTATTTT. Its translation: CASSSIAGVGADTQYF.

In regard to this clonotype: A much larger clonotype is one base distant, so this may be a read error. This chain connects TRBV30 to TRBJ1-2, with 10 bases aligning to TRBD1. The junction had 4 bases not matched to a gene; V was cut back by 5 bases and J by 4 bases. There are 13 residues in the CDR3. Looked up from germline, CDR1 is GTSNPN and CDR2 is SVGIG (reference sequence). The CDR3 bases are TGTGCCTGGTGCGGGGACAGGGGCTATGGCTACACCTTC. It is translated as CAWCGDRGYGYTF. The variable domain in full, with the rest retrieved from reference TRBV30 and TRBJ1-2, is SQTIHQWPATLVQPVGSPLSLECTVEGTSNPNLYWYRQAAGRGLQLLFYSVGIGQISSEVPQNLSASRPQDRQFILSSKKLLLSDSGFYLCAWCGDRGYGYTFGSGTRLTVV.

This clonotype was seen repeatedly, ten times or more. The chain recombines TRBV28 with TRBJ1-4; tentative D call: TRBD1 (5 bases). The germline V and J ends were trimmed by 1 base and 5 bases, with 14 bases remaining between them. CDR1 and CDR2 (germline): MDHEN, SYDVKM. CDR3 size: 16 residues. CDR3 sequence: CASSLLTRRGNEKLFF. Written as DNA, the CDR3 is TGTGCCAGCAGTTTATTGACTCGCCGGGGGAATGAAAAACTGTTTTTT.